Presented here are 8 T cell receptor beta chains from one specimen sequenced in a study of T cell responses to AZD1222 COVID-19 vaccine. Sequencing was performed with immunoSEQ multiplex PCR; in TCRdb, only in-frame clones are kept and a portion is missing. The sample has around 200,000 clones; approximately 92% are singletons. Sequencing was performed on peripheral blood, taken 28 days after the second dose of the MenACWY control vaccine. The origin of the receptors is an adult who received the MenACWY meningococcal vaccine as a control.

The rearrangement links TRBV5-1 to TRBJ1-5; D remains unclear. Between the trimmed V and J ends, which lost 4 bases and 0 bases, there was a span of 11 bases. The CDR3 contains 15 residues. The V gene's germline CDR1 is SGHRS and CDR2 YFSETQ. The CDR3 DNA follows: TGCGCCAGCAGCGCGACACCCTATAGCAATCAGCCCCAGCATTTT. It specifies CASSATPYSNQPQHF.

The V and J genes are TRBV20-1 and TRBJ1-2, with a weak D call TRBD1 (6 bases). Germline assignment: CDR1 DFQATT and CDR2 SNEGSKA (reference sequence). The CDR3 runs to 11 residues. V was cut by 7 bases and J by 8 bases, with 14 bases left in between. DNA for the CDR3: TGCAGTGGAATGACAGGCGGCGGCTACACCTTC. It specifies CSGMTGGGYTF.

The chain carries TRBV5-6 and TRBJ2-5; 11 positions match TRBD2. The CDR3 consists of 16 residues. The V segment lost 4 bases and the J segment 5 bases; nucleotides outside the gene matches: 10. Per the germline V gene, CDR1 is SGHDT and CDR2 is YYEEEE. The CDR3 coding sequence is TGTGCCAGCAGCCTGATAGCGGGGGGGAGAACGGAGACCCAGTACTTC. It is translated as CASSLIAGGRTETQYF.

V gene TRBV27 combines with J gene TRBJ2-5, with D possibly called TRBD1 or TRBD2 (6 bases each). Germline CDR1 and CDR2: MNHEY and SMNVEV (reference sequence). The CDR3 consists of 14 residues. V lost 5 bases to trimming and J lost 4 bases, with 14 bases between them. The CDR3 DNA is TGTGCCAGCAGTCCACGGGGGCAGGGAGAGACCCAGTACTTC. Its translation is CASSPRGQGETQYF.

This sequence joins TRBV28 and TRBJ2-5; 9 bases agree with TRBD2. The ends lost 6 bases at V and 7 bases at J; junction bases unmatched: 12. The germline V gene encodes CDR1 MDHEN and CDR2 SYDVKM. This CDR3 region has 15 residues. As DNA, the CDR3 is TGTGCCAGCAGGACGACTAGCGGCCCTGTTGGGACCCAGTACTTC. Protein product: CASRTTSGPVGTQYF.

This clone was counted only a few times. This sequence joins TRBV5-1 and TRBJ2-3; tentatively, D is TRBD1 (6 bases). Germline CDR1 is SGHRS and CDR2 is YFSETQ. V was pared by 0 bases and J by 1 base, with 12 bases between. The CDR3 extends over 16 amino acids. CDR3 loop: CASSLAPGHRTDTQYF. CDR3 nucleotide sequence: TGCGCCAGCAGCTTGGCCCCGGGACACCGCACAGATACGCAGTATTTT.

The genes are TRBV2 and TRBJ1-2; possibly TRBD1 for D (5 bases). This CDR3 has 15 amino acids. Germline V gives CDR1 SNHLY, CDR2 FYNNEI. With 4 bases removed from V and 0 bases from J, the gap between germline ends came to 12 bases. The CDR3 DNA follows: TGTGCCAGCAGTGGGGGAGGGACGGCTAACTATGGCTACACCTTC. Amino acid sequence: CASSGGGTANYGYTF.

The chain carries TRBV27 and TRBJ1-6; TRBD1 matches at 7 bases. Germline lookup yields CDR1 MNHEY and CDR2 SMNVEV (reference sequence). With 6 bases clipped from V and 7 bases from J, the junction kept 9 bases outside the gene matches. The CDR3 runs 15 residues. The CDR3 reads CASSFSGTVNSPLHF. CDR3 DNA sequence: TGTGCCAGCAGCTTTTCCGGGACAGTAAATTCACCCCTCCACTTT.